This entry is about one T cell receptor (beta chain). Its specificity is not known. The data belong to a study of graft-versus-host responses after intestinal transplantation. Profiled with immunoSEQ multiplex PCR; TCRdb holds only in-frame clones, not every one. The data hold about 89,000 clones, with roughly 91% observed a single time. Sequenced here: unstimulated CD4+ T cells sorted from spleen or lymph node cells, sampled before intestinal transplant. The clonotype comes from a human donor who received an intestinal transplant.

CDR3 sequence: CASGHGDTQYF. The CDR3 bases are TGTGCCAGCGGACACGGGGATACGCAGTATTTT. The rearrangement links TRBV7-2 to TRBJ2-3; a possible D gene is TRBD1 (5 bases). Germline loops: CDR1 SGHTA, CDR2 FQGNSA. CDR3 size: 11 residues. V lost 8 bases, J lost 6 bases, and 9 bases lay in between. The full variable domain, rest sourced from reference TRBV7-2 and TRBJ2-3, is GAGVSQSPSNKVTEKGKDVELRCDPISGHTALYWYRQSLGQGLEFLIYFQGNSAPDKSGLPSDRFSAERTGGSVSTLTIQRTQQEDSAVYLCASGHGDTQYFGPGTRLTVL.